The rows below give T cell receptor beta chains drawn from one sample of a study of shared clonotypes between healthy human individuals. Here immunoSEQ multiplex PCR was the method, and the copy in TCRdb shows in-frame clones only, minus some. This sample has about 640,000 clones, with around 72% found just once. The sequencing input was memory CD4+ T cells sorted from blood. The receptors originated from a woman aged 30 to 39 in good health. Both conserved end residues are part of each CDR3. A D gene is named only where the DNA matches it firmly. Clone size, where shown, is once, few, many, or a class for clones that have expanded.

V gene	J gene	clone size	D gene	CDR3 protein	CDR3 DNA
TRBV15	TRBJ2-7	-	-	CATRALYSYEQYF	TGTGCCACCAGAGCCCTCTACTCCTACGAGCAGTACTTC
TRBV6-1	TRBJ1-2	-	-	CASSVEDSGYYGYTF	TGTGCCAGCAGTGTTGAGGACAGCGGATACTATGGCTACACCTTC
TRBV27	TRBJ1-2	-	-	CASSFVYSNYGYTF	TGTGCCAGCAGTTTTGTGTATTCTAACTATGGCTACACCTTC
TRBV2	TRBJ1-1	-	TRBD1	CASRTGGYPEAFF	TGTGCCAGCAGGACAGGGGGCTACCCTGAAGCTTTCTTT
TRBV9	TRBJ1-1	many	-	CASSVDQEGAAFF	TGTGCCAGCAGCGTAGATCAGGAAGGGGCTGCTTTCTTT
TRBV29-1	TRBJ1-1	-	-	CSVAGEGGGTEAFF	TGCAGCGTTGCGGGAGAAGGGGGGGGAACTGAAGCTTTCTTT
TRBV19	TRBJ2-7	-	TRBD2	CASSPMYGSGKAYEQYF	TGTGCCAGTAGTCCCATGTACGGTAGCGGGAAAGCCTACGAGCAGTACTTC
TRBV28	TRBJ2-7	once	TRBD1	CASGRPNRQGVGEQYF	TGTGCCAGCGGACGCCCAAATCGACAGGGGGTCGGCGAGCAGTACTTC
TRBV7-2	TRBJ1-3	-	TRBD1	CASSSQGGSGNTIYF	TGTGCCAGCAGCTCACAGGGGGGCTCTGGAAACACCATATATTTT
TRBV5-6	TRBJ2-3	-	-	CASSFRGWGTDTQYF	TGTGCCAGCAGCTTTAGGGGGTGGGGCACAGATACGCAGTATTTT
TRBV6-1	TRBJ1-1	-	TRBD1	CASSRDRGRVDSFF	TGTGCCAGCAGTCGGGACAGGGGGCGTGTGGACTCTTTCTTT
TRBV19	TRBJ2-5	-	-	CASSSGGDAGETQYF	TGTGCCAGTAGTAGTGGCGGGGACGCAGGAGAGACCCAGTACTTC
TRBV7-2	TRBJ1-2	-	-	CASSLARTDYDYTF	TGTGCCAGCAGCTTAGCTAGGACAGATTATGACTACACCTTC
TRBV19	TRBJ2-1	-	TRBD2	CASSNPGTSGRANEQFF	TGTGCCAGTAGCAACCCCGGGACTAGCGGGAGGGCCAATGAGCAGTTCTTC
TRBV2	TRBJ1-5	-	-	CASRGDPSNQPQHF	TGTGCCAGCAGGGGGGATCCAAGCAATCAGCCCCAGCATTTT
TRBV2	TRBJ1-3	-	TRBD1	CASRAGTGSGNTIYF	TGTGCCAGCAGGGCCGGGACAGGCTCTGGAAACACCATATATTTT
TRBV7-9	TRBJ2-5	-	-	CASSPSPRGGETQYF	TGTGCCAGCAGCCCTAGCCCTCGTGGGGGCGAGACCCAGTACTTC
TRBV6-1	TRBJ2-7	-	TRBD1	CASRPDRGHTYEQYF	TGTGCCAGCAGACCCGACAGGGGTCATACCTACGAGCAGTACTTC
TRBV2	TRBJ2-1	-	TRBD2	CASSELAARDNEQFF	TGTGCCAGCAGTGAACTAGCGGCCCGGGACAATGAGCAGTTCTTC
TRBV10-3	TRBJ2-1	-	-	CAIRTTSGEQFF	TGTGCCATCAGGACCACTAGTGGTGAGCAGTTCTTC
TRBV29-1	TRBJ2-5	-	-	CSARIPGREETQYF	TGCAGCGCTCGGATCCCCGGGCGGGAAGAGACCCAGTACTTC
TRBV28	TRBJ2-1	-	TRBD2	CASSPSGSPHNEQFF	TGTGCCAGCAGTCCTAGCGGGAGCCCCCACAATGAGCAGTTCTTC
TRBV29-1	TRBJ2-3	-	TRBD2	CSVIAGGVADTQYF	TGCAGCGTTATAGCGGGAGGGGTCGCAGATACGCAGTATTTT
TRBV4-2	TRBJ1-2	-	-	CASSNRLGLPMDGYTF	TGTGCCAGCAGCAACCGTTTGGGACTCCCAATGGATGGCTACACCTTC
TRBV27	TRBJ1-1	-	-	CASSYKSQGFFAEAFF	TGTGCCAGCAGTTATAAGTCCCAGGGTTTTTTTGCTGAAGCTTTCTTT
TRBV2	TRBJ1-1	-	-	CASRTEIMNTEAFF	TGTGCCAGCAGGACAGAAATAATGAACACTGAAGCTTTCTTT
TRBV7-6	TRBJ2-7	-	TRBD2	CASSPKSGSGSYEQYF	TGTGCCAGCAGCCCCAAAAGCGGGAGTGGTTCCTACGAGCAGTACTTC
TRBV27	TRBJ1-3	-	-	CASSGRNSGNTIYF	TGTGCCAGCAGTGGACGGAACTCTGGAAACACCATATATTTT
TRBV27	TRBJ2-7	-	TRBD2	CASSIGTSGSLYEQYF	TGTGCCAGCAGTATCGGGACTAGCGGGAGTCTCTACGAGCAGTACTTC
TRBV11-1	TRBJ2-2	-	TRBD2	CASSLGSGSNTGELFF	TGTGCCAGCAGCTTGGGTAGCGGGAGTAACACCGGGGAGCTGTTTTTT
TRBV20-1	TRBJ2-7	once	-	CSAKSHEQYF	TGCAGTGCTAAAAGTCACGAGCAGTACTTC
TRBV5-1	TRBJ2-3	-	-	CASSWGQDLTDTQYF	TGCGCCAGCAGCTGGGGACAAGATCTCACAGATACGCAGTATTTT
TRBV7-9	TRBJ2-1	-	TRBD2	CASSAVGTSGRGQFF	TGTGCCAGCAGCGCGGTGGGGACTAGCGGGAGGGGACAGTTCTTC
TRBV7-2	TRBJ1-5	-	TRBD1	CASSAFDREGKPQHF	TGTGCCAGCAGCGCGTTCGACAGGGAGGGCAAGCCCCAGCATTTT
TRBV27	TRBJ2-3	-	TRBD1	CASSPSRDSTQYF	TGTGCCAGCAGTCCTTCGAGGGACAGTACGCAGTATTTT
TRBV6-5	TRBJ2-7	-	TRBD2	CASSAGTSGRGEQYF	TGTGCCAGCAGTGCCGGGACTAGCGGGAGGGGGGAGCAGTACTTC
TRBV7-2	TRBJ1-2	once	-	CASSLGAGNINNYGYTF	TGTGCCAGCAGCTTAGGGGCGGGCAATATAAACAACTATGGCTACACCTTC
TRBV10-3	TRBJ2-3	-	-	CAIGDDGLHTDTQYF	TGTGCCATCGGGGATGATGGGCTTCACACAGATACGCAGTATTTT
TRBV7-8	TRBJ2-7	-	-	CASSLVSGFNEQYF	TGTGCCAGCAGCTTAGTTTCTGGGTTTAACGAGCAGTACTTC